A single sample gave rise to the 9 T cell receptor beta chains below, sequenced in a study of T cell responses to AZD1222 COVID-19 vaccine. Only in-frame clones appear in the TCRdb table, and some are missing; sequencing was by immunoSEQ multiplex PCR. The table lists about 180,000 clones, 75% to 90% of them singletons. The material sequenced was peripheral blood, taken on day 0 of AZD1222 vaccination. The receptor set was obtained from an adult in good health.

Only one count was recorded for this clone. This rearrangement joins TRBV5-4 to TRBJ1-2; the D is unclear. The V gene lost 0 bases and the J gene lost 1 base, with 7 bases spanning the gap. The length of the CDR3 is 14 residues. Germline lookup yields CDR1 SGHNT and CDR2 YYREEE (reference sequence). The CDR3 reads CASSLDGSNYGYTF. For the CDR3, the DNA is TGTGCCAGCAGCTTGGATGGCAGTAACTATGGCTACACCTTC.

Only a few counts were recorded for this clone. The chain combines TRBV9 with TRBJ2-5; D unclear. Trimming cost V 4 bases and J 5 bases, with 12 bases left between them. Germline-derived CDR1 and CDR2 are SGDLS and YYNGEE. The CDR3 contains 13 residues. This CDR3 reads CASSTHLRETQYF. CDR3 DNA: TGTGCCAGCAGCACGCATCTCAGGGAGACCCAGTACTTC. Looking up the rest from reference TRBV9 and TRBJ2-5 gives the full variable domain: DSGVTQTPKHLITATGQRVTLRCSPRSGDLSVYWYQQSLDQGLQFLIQYYNGEERAKGNILERFSAQQFPDLHSELNLSSLELGDSALYFCASSTHLRETQYFGPGTRLLVL.

The chain employs TRBV11-2 and TRBJ1-6; a weak D match, TRBD1 (6 bases). Per germline, CDR1 SGHAT and CDR2 FQNNGV. Trimming removed 0 bases at V and 8 bases at J, with 17 bases between. This CDR3 is 17 amino acids long. As DNA, the CDR3 is TGTGCCAGCAGCTTAGATTTCTTGGGAGGGGGTGATTCACCCCTCCACTTT. Protein: CASSLDFLGGGDSPLHF.

CDR3 bases: TGTGCCAGCAGTTATATGGACAGGGCGTATAACTATGGCTACACCTTC. Its protein is CASSYMDRAYNYGYTF. This chain uses TRBV6-6 with TRBJ1-2, with TRBD1 matching 8 bases. The CDR3 spans 16 residues. Unmatched junction bases numbered 7, after V lost 3 bases and J lost 1 base. Germline V lookup: CDR1 MNHNY, CDR2 SVGAGI (reference sequence).

The chain combines TRBV7-9 with TRBJ2-1; D assignment may be TRBD1 or TRBD2 (6 bases each). The CDR3 covers 14 residues. The V gene lost 5 bases and the J gene lost 7 bases, with 15 bases spanning the gap. Per germline, CDR1 SEHNR and CDR2 FQNEAQ (reference sequence). Here the CDR3 reads CASSKTSGANEQFF. Written as DNA, the CDR3 is TGTGCCAGCAGCAAGACCTCGGGGGCGAATGAGCAGTTCTTC.

V and J are TRBV4-1 and TRBJ1-1; the D is unclear. V was clipped by 1 base and J by 1 base, with 4 bases between them. Germline CDR1 is MGHRA and CDR2 is YSYEKL. This CDR3 region has 13 residues. CDR3 sequence: CASSQARNTEAFF. CDR3 DNA: TGCGCCAGCAGCCAAGCGCGGAACACTGAAGCTTTCTTT.

The chain carries TRBV4-3 and TRBJ2-2, with 9 nucleotides matching TRBD1. CDR1 and CDR2 (germline): LGHNA, YSLEER. The CDR3 is made up of 16 amino acids. J was trimmed by 7 bases and V by 3 bases; bases with no gene match: 9. CDR3 nucleotides: TGCGCCAGCAGCCACCGGGACAGGGCAGTCGGCGGGGAGCTGTTTTTT. As protein: CASSHRDRAVGGELFF.

The chain recombines TRBV18 with TRBJ2-7; a weak D match, TRBD1 (5 bases). Deletions cut 5 bases from V and 3 bases from J, with 11 bases between. CDR1 is KGHSH, CDR2 LQKENI, per germline. This CDR3 region has 13 residues. CDR3 sequence reads: CASSISRGYEQYV. CDR3 DNA: TGTGCCAGCTCAATCTCAAGGGGCTACGAGCAGTACGTC.

The CDR3 loop is CASSLAGTPYEQYV. CDR3 DNA: TGCGCCAGCAGCTTGGCCGGAACTCCTTACGAGCAGTACGTC. V and J are TRBV5-1 and TRBJ2-7; D unresolved. This CDR3 comprises 14 residues. V shed 0 bases and J shed 4 bases, with 11 bases lying between them. CDR1 and CDR2 from the germline V gene are SGHRS and YFSETQ.